A selection of T cell receptor beta chains follows, all from one sample in a study of T cells in Graves' hyperthyroidism and ophthalmopathy. Each CDR3 protein gets one entry after TCRdb re-called the multiplex PCR reads with MiXCR. The sample carries roughly 380,000 distinct CDR3 sequences, roughly 14% recorded once. What was sequenced was blood. The origin of the receptors is a man aged 25 to 40 with Graves' hyperthyroidism that later progressed to Graves' ophthalmopathy. Each CDR3 is given with its conserved first and last residue. The D gene is left open where the match is weak. Clone size is shown for a subset of rows, as once, few, many or a class of expanded clone.

TRBV20-1,TRBJ2-7,NA,many,CSARVPLTSYEQYF,TGCAGTGCTAGAGTTCCCCTCACGAGCTACGAGCAGTACTTC
TRBV3-1,TRBJ2-5,TRBD2,many,CASSRQTGLAGGKETQYF,TGTGCCAGCAGCCGCCAAACGGGACTAGCGGGGGGAAAAGAGACCCAGTACTTC
TRBV11-3,TRBJ2-2,NA,many,CASSFGRDSDTGELFF,TGTGCCAGCAGCTTTGGCCGAGACTCCGACACCGGGGAGCTGTTTTTT
TRBV2,TRBJ2-7,TRBD1,many,CASTSTDRGRPPYEQYF,TGTGCCAGCACCTCCACAGACAGGGGCCGTCCCCCTTACGAGCAGTACTTC
TRBV5-8,TRBJ1-1,NA,NA,CASSLAPGPTEAFF,TGTGCCAGCAGCTTGGCCCCCGGTCCCACTGAAGCTTTCTTT
TRBV6-1,TRBJ1-6,NA,many,CASRGDRSSYNSPLHF,TGTGCCAGCAGGGGTGATAGAAGCTCCTATAATTCACCCCTCCACTTT
TRBV19,TRBJ2-5,NA,NA,CASSMWSQETQYF,TGTGCCAGTAGCATGTGGAGCCAAGAGACCCAGTACTTC
TRBV7-8,TRBJ1-1,NA,many,CASSLVTLNTEAFF,TGTGCCAGCAGCTTAGTAACGTTGAACACTGAAGCTTTCTTT
TRBV6-1,TRBJ2-7,TRBD2,many,CASSPSSVAGGSYEQYF,TGTGCCAGCAGCCCCAGTAGCGTAGCGGGGGGATCCTACGAGCAGTACTTC
TRBV6-1,TRBJ1-1,NA,many,CASRRTREGEAFF,TGTGCCAGCAGAAGGACCAGGGAGGGTGAAGCTTTCTTT
TRBV18,TRBJ2-2,NA,NA,CASSPQQVITNTGELFF,TGTGCCAGCTCACCTCAACAGGTTATTACGAACACCGGGGAGCTGTTTTTT
TRBV28,TRBJ2-6,NA,few,CASSRGANVLTF,TGTGCCAGCAGTCGGGGGGCCAACGTCCTGACTTTC
TRBV6-1,TRBJ2-3,TRBD2,NA,CASSVPRRGTDTQYF,TGTGCCAGCAGTGTCCCCAGGCGGGGGACAGATACGCAGTATTTT
TRBV6-1,TRBJ1-6,NA,few,CASSETGRVWGNSPLHF,TGTGCCAGCAGTGAAACGGGTAGGGTCTGGGGTAATTCACCCCTCCACTTT
TRBV3-1,TRBJ2-3,TRBD2,few,CASSQSAGVRSDTQYF,TGTGCCAGCAGCCAATCCGCGGGGGTTAGGTCAGATACGCAGTATTTT
TRBV12-3/TRBV12-4,TRBJ1-5,TRBD1,many,CASSLGQGAIPSNQPQHF,TGTGCCAGCAGTTTAGGACAGGGGGCGATACCTAGCAATCAGCCCCAGCATTTT
TRBV7-9,TRBJ1-2,NA,many,CASSLVAGFDGYTF,TGTGCCAGCAGCTTAGTGGCAGGGTTTGATGGCTACACCTTC
TRBV30,TRBJ1-1,TRBD1,few,CAWSVRTGPLNTEAFF,TGTGCCTGGAGTGTACGGACAGGGCCTTTGAACACTGAAGCTTTCTTT
TRBV6-2/TRBV6-3,TRBJ2-2,NA,NA,CASSYRRDTGELSF,TGTGCCAGCAGTTACCGTAGGGACACCGGGGAGCTGTCTTTT
TRBV6-1,TRBJ2-3,NA,many,CASSVVTDTQYF,TGTGCCAGCAGTGTCGTCACAGATACGCAGTATTTT
TRBV12-3/TRBV12-4,TRBJ2-4,NA,few,CASQIGYRLAKNIQYF,TGTGCCAGCCAAATTGGGTATCGGCTAGCCAAAAACATTCAGTACTTC
TRBV27,TRBJ2-7,NA,many,CASSLFRGSIYEQYF,TGTGCCAGCAGTTTATTCCGGGGGTCCATCTACGAGCAGTACTTC
TRBV4-1,TRBJ1-5,NA,many,CASSQGYSNNQPQHF,TGCGCCAGCAGCCAAGGGTACAGCAACAATCAGCCCCAGCATTTT
TRBV20-1,TRBJ1-2,TRBD1,many,CSARDLDRGRNYGYTF,TGCAGTGCTAGAGATCTGGACAGGGGCCGTAACTATGGCTACACCTTC
TRBV28,TRBJ1-4,NA,few,CASSLPRGESEKLFF,TGTGCCAGCAGCCTCCCCCGAGGGGAAAGTGAAAAACTGTTTTTT
TRBV7-6,TRBJ2-3,NA,many,CASSRPGADTQYF,TGTGCCAGCAGCAGACCGGGGGCAGATACGCAGTATTTT
TRBV19,TRBJ1-5,NA,few,CASTTPRGNQPQHF,TGTGCCAGTACCACTCCAAGGGGGAATCAGCCCCAGCATTTT
TRBV18,TRBJ2-6,TRBD1,NA,CASSSTGRGYSGANVLTF,TGTGCCAGCTCCAGTACAGGCAGGGGGTACTCTGGGGCCAACGTCCTGACTTTC
TRBV4-1,TRBJ2-7,TRBD1,few,CASSQDQGDEQYF,TGCGCCAGCAGCCAAGACCAGGGGGACGAGCAGTACTTC
TRBV20-1,TRBJ2-5,NA,many,CSATRDAGETQYF,TGCAGTGCAACCCGGGACGCCGGAGAGACCCAGTACTTC
TRBV7-6,TRBJ2-2,NA,few,CASSLALHTGELFF,TGTGCCAGCAGCTTAGCTTTACACACCGGGGAGCTGTTTTTT
TRBV20-1,TRBJ2-5,TRBD2,few,CSAGPLAGGQETQYF,TGCAGTGCTGGACCCCTGGCGGGGGGGCAAGAGACCCAGTACTTC
TRBV30,TRBJ1-2,NA,once,CAWSDPHLGAYGYTF,TGTGCCTGGAGTGACCCACATCTGGGGGCCTATGGCTACACCTTC
TRBV11-1,TRBJ2-5,TRBD2,many,CASSRGLAEQETQYF,TGTGCCAGCAGCCGCGGACTAGCGGAACAAGAGACCCAGTACTTC
TRBV11-2,TRBJ2-7,NA,NA,CASSADRTYEQYF,TGTGCCAGCAGCGCAGACAGAACCTACGAGCAGTACTTC
TRBV20-1,TRBJ2-7,NA,NA,CSARSDRAYEQYF,TGCAGTGCTAGGTCCGACAGAGCCTACGAGCAGTACTTC
TRBV10-3,TRBJ1-4,NA,many,CAISDRGNGEKLFF,TGTGCCATCAGTGATAGGGGGAACGGTGAAAAACTGTTTTTT
TRBV30,TRBJ2-3,TRBD2,few,CAWSYLRGSSDTQYF,TGTGCCTGGAGTTATCTGCGGGGGAGTTCAGATACGCAGTATTTT
TRBV7-2,TRBJ2-3,NA,many,CASSRGQSRDTQYF,TGTGCCAGCAGCAGAGGACAGTCGAGGGATACGCAGTATTTT
TRBV12-3/TRBV12-4,TRBJ2-3,TRBD2,many,CASSPIAGFLGDTQYF,TGTGCCAGCAGTCCGATAGCGGGGTTTTTGGGAGATACGCAGTATTTT
TRBV28,TRBJ1-1,TRBD1,many,CASSSGTGGMNTEAFF,TGTGCCAGCAGTTCCGGGACAGGGGGCATGAACACTGAAGCTTTCTTT
TRBV30,TRBJ2-7,TRBD2,NA,CAWTPSGGGSYYEQYF,TGTGCCTGGACGCCAAGCGGGGGTGGGTCCTACTACGAGCAGTACTTC
TRBV6-1,TRBJ2-2,NA,many,CASSFQGGGELFF,TGTGCCAGCAGTTTCCAGGGTGGCGGGGAGCTGTTTTTT
TRBV12-3/TRBV12-4,TRBJ1-6,NA,few,CASSSQEGFGSPLHF,TGTGCCAGCAGTTCACAGGAAGGGTTTGGTTCACCCCTCCACTTT
TRBV4-1,TRBJ1-1,NA,many,CASSQSGNTEAFF,TGCGCCAGCAGCCAATCTGGGAACACTGAAGCTTTCTTT
TRBV3-1,TRBJ1-1,TRBD1,many,CASSRGTGGTEAFF,TGTGCCAGCAGCCGCGGGACAGGGGGCACTGAAGCTTTCTTT
TRBV30,TRBJ2-2,NA,few,CAWEGNTGELFF,TGTGCCTGGGAAGGGAACACCGGGGAGCTGTTTTTT
TRBV2,TRBJ2-6,TRBD1,few,CASSVGTGEYSGANVLTF,TGTGCCAGCAGTGTTGGGACAGGAGAGTACTCTGGGGCCAACGTCCTGACTTTC
TRBV27,TRBJ1-2,NA,many,CASSLRGFGYGYTF,TGTGCCAGCAGTTTAAGGGGGTTCGGGTATGGCTACACCTTC
TRBV20-1,TRBJ1-2,NA,many,CSASGAASIGYTF,TGCAGTGCTAGCGGGGCCGCTAGTATTGGCTACACCTTC
TRBV3-1,TRBJ2-1,NA,many,CASSPWAGRYNEQFF,TGTGCCAGCAGCCCGTGGGCAGGGCGCTACAATGAGCAGTTCTTC
TRBV20-1,TRBJ1-5,NA,NA,CSANHRSSNQPQHF,TGCAGTGCTAACCACAGGAGTAGCAATCAGCCCCAGCATTTT